These 7 T cell receptor beta chains originate from one sample sequenced in a study of blood T cell repertoires in COVID-19. Only in-frame clones appear in the TCRdb table, and some are missing; sequencing was by immunoSEQ multiplex PCR. The sample has about 110,000 clones; 75% to 95% are singletons. Input material: peripheral blood. The receptors originated from a woman under 40 with acute or convalescent COVID-19.

The chain carries TRBV6-5 and TRBJ1-2; 7 bases align to TRBD1. Germline CDR1 is MNHEY and CDR2 is SVGAGI. J lost 2 bases, V lost 7 bases, and 4 bases had no gene match. The CDR3 has 13 amino acids. CDR3 nucleotide sequence: TGTGCCAGCACGGGGACAGAAAACTATGGCTACACCTTC. Translation gives CASTGTENYGYTF.

The rearrangement links TRBV10-1 to TRBJ2-1, with D tentatively TRBD2 (6 bases). The V gene's germline CDR1 is WNHNN and CDR2 SYGVQD (reference sequence). Trimming removed 3 bases from V and 9 bases from J, with 21 bases in between. This CDR3 has 16 amino acids. CDR3 DNA sequence: TGCGCCAGCAGTGACGGGACTCTCCGCCTCATTAGTGAGCAGTTCTTC. Its protein is CASSDGTLRLISEQFF.

This chain connects TRBV4-2 to TRBJ2-5; a possible D gene is TRBD2 (6 bases). The V end lost 1 base, the J end lost 5 bases, and 20 bases lay between the germline ends. Germline lookup yields CDR1 LGHNA and CDR2 YNFKEQ. There are 17 residues in the CDR3. The CDR3 reads CASSQGKGGGSVETQYF. DNA of the CDR3: TGTGCCAGCAGCCAAGGGAAAGGTGGGGGGAGTGTTGAGACCCAGTACTTC.

J is TRBJ1-4 and V is TRBV27, with TRBD1 identical over 7 bases. V lost 5 bases to trimming and J lost 8 bases; unmatched junction nucleotides: 11. The CDR3 contains 15 residues. Germline V gives CDR1 MNHEY, CDR2 SMNVEV (reference sequence). CDR3 protein: CASSISGTATEKLFF. The CDR3 nucleotides are TGTGCCAGCAGTATTTCCGGGACAGCGACCGAAAAACTGTTTTTT.

The rearrangement joins TRBV5-4 to TRBJ2-7; D is possibly TRBD1 (5 bases). The germline gives CDR1 SGHNT, CDR2 YYREEE (reference sequence). Trimming removed 4 bases from V and 5 bases from J, with 13 bases in between. This CDR3 contains 13 residues. In DNA, the CDR3 is TGTGCCAGCAGCGGGCAGGGATTTGACGAGCAGTACTTC. It is translated as CASSGQGFDEQYF.

This chain links TRBV11-3 with TRBJ1-1, with D possibly TRBD1 on 6 matching bases. Germline CDR1 reads SGHNT; CDR2 reads YENEEA. V was shortened by 5 bases and J by 10 bases, with 23 bases between the two germline ends. The CDR3 spans 15 residues. CDR3 nucleotide sequence: TGTGCCAGCAGCATTCCGGGACACCAACCCACCGGAGCTTTCTTT. Translation gives CASSIPGHQPTGAFF.

This clone has only one observation. J is TRBJ1-5 and V is TRBV19; no clear D. The length of the CDR3 is 16 residues. V was clipped by 2 bases and J by 0 bases, with 11 bases between them. Germline V gene lookup returns CDR1 LNHDA and CDR2 SQIVND (reference sequence). The CDR3 region has the DNA TGTGCCAGTAGTATACCACCGGGATTTAGCAATCAGCCCCAGCATTTT. Translation gives CASSIPPGFSNQPQHF.